The rows below give T cell receptor beta chains drawn from one sample of a study of human T cells and chemical hapten exposure. TCRdb redid the calling of the RACE reads with MiXCR, one entry per CDR3 protein. Altogether some 74,000 distinct CDR3 sequences are present, 10% to 15% being singletons, with the ten largest covering around 5.7%. The source was whole blood, collected in connection with sensitization to the hapten diphenylcyclopropenone (DPC). Receptors were obtained from a woman between 45 and 65 years old with alopecia areata. Some clones in this sample may be carry-over from other donors' samples. Each CDR3 is given with its conserved first and last residue. D genes are given only for firm matches. Clone size is given for some rows only: seen once, a few or many times, or a class if the clone is expanded.

>TRBV19|TRBJ2-1|NA|NA
CASSLSGDREQFF
TGTGCCAGTAGTCTGTCCGGAGACAGGGAGCAGTTCTTC
>TRBV3-1|TRBJ2-7|NA|NA
CASSQDPHNYEQYF
TGTGCCAGCAGCCAAGATCCCCATAACTACGAGCAGTACTTC
>TRBV7-9|TRBJ2-1|NA|medium-sized
CASSLGPYKSSYNEQFF
TGTGCCAGCAGCTTAGGGCCGTATAAGAGCTCCTACAATGAGCAGTTCTTC
>TRBV18|TRBJ1-1|NA|few
CASSPQGTMNTEAFF
TGTGCCAGCTCACCTCAGGGGACCATGAACACTGAAGCTTTCTTT
>TRBV7-2|TRBJ1-6|TRBD1|many
CASSLVGGQGPNNSPLHF
TGTGCCAGCAGCTTAGTAGGTGGACAGGGGCCTAATAATTCACCCCTCCACTTT
>TRBV27|TRBJ1-2|TRBD1|few
CASSLTGAHGYTF
TGTGCCAGCAGTTTGACAGGGGCGCATGGCTACACCTTC
>TRBV7-3|TRBJ2-1|TRBD2|NA
CASSVAGSSYNEQLF
TGTGCCAGCAGCGTAGCGGGGAGCTCCTACAATGAGCAGTTATTC
>TRBV6-1|TRBJ2-1|NA|NA
CASTGTYNEQFF
TGTGCCAGCACCGGGACCTACAATGAGCAGTTCTTC
>TRBV18|TRBJ2-7|NA|many
CASSPNPDYEQYF
TGTGCCAGCTCCCCGAACCCCGACTACGAGCAGTACTTC
>TRBV28|TRBJ1-1|NA|few
CASISHTEAFF
TGTGCCAGCATCTCCCACACTGAAGCTTTCTTT
>TRBV29-1|TRBJ2-1|TRBD1|many
CSTQKTGGAPFF
TGCAGCACTCAAAAAACAGGGGGCGCGCCGTTCTTC
>TRBV29-1|TRBJ2-1|NA|NA
CSVDLSGSGSYNEQFF
TGCAGCGTTGATCTCTCTGGGTCAGGTTCCTACAATGAGCAGTTCTTC
>TRBV5-1|TRBJ2-5|TRBD2|many
CASSRRLAGGEETQYF
TGCGCCAGCAGCCGTCGACTAGCGGGAGGCGAAGAGACCCAGTACTTC
>TRBV28|TRBJ2-3|NA|NA
CALGGDTQYF
TGTGCCTTGGGGGGAGATACGCAGTATTTT
>TRBV9|TRBJ1-1|NA|NA
CASSVVGSNSEAFF
TGTGCCAGCAGCGTAGTCGGAAGTAACTCTGAAGCTTTCTTT
>TRBV29-1|TRBJ2-1|NA|NA
CSVEPGDEQFF
TGCAGCGTTGAACCGGGGGATGAGCAGTTCTTC
>TRBV3-1|TRBJ2-7|NA|many
CASSQVRYSEQYF
TGTGCCAGCAGCCAAGTAAGATACTCCGAGCAGTACTTC
>TRBV7-8|TRBJ1-1|NA|few
CASGSATEAFF
TGTGCATCAGGGAGTGCTACTGAAGCTTTCTTT
>TRBV5-1|TRBJ2-2|TRBD2|NA
CASSLTSGPVNTGELFF
TGCGCCAGCAGCTTGACTAGCGGCCCTGTGAACACCGGGGAGCTGTTTTTT
>TRBV7-9|TRBJ1-6|NA|few
CAIEGKNSPLHF
TGTGCCATCGAGGGGAAAAATTCACCCCTCCACTTT
>TRBV14|TRBJ2-1|TRBD2|few
CASSRAGAVNEQFF
TGTGCCAGCAGCCGGGCGGGAGCCGTCAATGAGCAGTTCTTC
>TRBV29-1|TRBJ2-3|NA|many
CSGLGPDTQYF
TGCAGCGGGTTGGGGCCAGATACGCAGTATTTT
>TRBV7-3|TRBJ2-1|TRBD2|many
CASSPIAGTYNEQFF
TGTGCCAGCAGCCCCATAGCGGGAACCTACAATGAGCAGTTCTTC
>TRBV5-1|TRBJ2-7|NA|many
CASSTGPRTYEQYF
TGCGCCAGCAGCACGGGACCCCGTACCTACGAGCAGTACTTC
>TRBV7-9|TRBJ2-7|NA|NA
CASSSHHRSSYEQYF
TGTGCCAGCAGCTCTCACCACCGCAGCTCCTACGAGCAGTACTTC
>TRBV7-9|TRBJ2-3|TRBD2|many
CASDSGSTDTQYF
TGTGCCTCCGATAGCGGGAGCACAGATACGCAGTATTTT
>TRBV6-5|TRBJ1-1|NA|many
CASSYSTWTANTEAFF
TGTGCCAGCAGTTACTCGACTTGGACAGCGAACACTGAAGCTTTCTTT
>TRBV27|TRBJ1-4|NA|NA
CASRGRNEKLFF
TGTGCCAGCAGGGGCCGTAATGAAAAACTGTTTTTT
>TRBV12-3/TRBV12-4|TRBJ1-1|NA|few
CASSFMILNTEAFF
TGTGCCAGCAGTTTTATGATCTTGAACACTGAAGCTTTCTTT
>TRBV12-3/TRBV12-4|TRBJ1-5|NA|NA
CASSSPFDRWDQPQHF
TGTGCCAGCAGCTCTCCCTTTGACAGGTGGGATCAGCCCCAGCATTTT
>TRBV6-6|TRBJ2-5|NA|few
CASSYSPGIQETQYF
TGTGCCAGCAGTTACTCCCCAGGGATCCAAGAGACCCAGTACTTC
>TRBV12-3/TRBV12-4|TRBJ2-1|NA|many
CASSLGPLGEQFF
TGTGCCAGCAGCCTTGGACCTTTGGGTGAGCAGTTCTTC
>TRBV4-2|TRBJ2-3|TRBD2|few
CASSQELAGHTDTQYF
TGTGCCAGCAGCCAAGAGCTAGCGGGGCACACAGATACGCAGTATTTT
>TRBV2|TRBJ2-3|NA|many
CASSEGVSLTDTQYF
TGTGCCAGCAGTGAGGGAGTCAGTCTCACAGATACGCAGTATTTT
>TRBV29-1|TRBJ2-5|NA|many
CSVRDGGETQYF
TGCAGCGTTAGGGACGGGGGAGAGACCCAGTACTTC
>TRBV11-2|TRBJ2-7|NA|NA
CASTWTPNSYEQYF
TGTGCCAGCACCTGGACACCCAACTCCTACGAGCAGTACTTC
>TRBV29-1|TRBJ2-2|TRBD1|NA
CSVRQGNTGELFF
TGCAGCGTTAGACAGGGGAACACCGGGGAGCTGTTTTTT